What follows is one TCR beta chain and its context. The study drew donors from healthy Caucasian individuals in Russia aged about 6 to 100. RNA extraction gave at least 5 micrograms of total RNA per sample. The CDR3 extends over 16 amino acids. V was clipped by 5 bases and J by 6 bases; unmatched bases: 9. It was with a sample-barcoded 5' primer and a J-beta primer mix that a second PCR of roughly 6 to 12 cycles was run. MiXCR was run by TCRdb on the 5' RACE reads, yielding one entry per CDR3 protein. The table shows more than 650,000 distinct CDR3 sequences, with 20% to 25% occurring only once. This record belongs to a study of blood T cells in healthy people across ages.

The clonotype was recovered from a man in his 70s in good health. The chain combines TRBV12-3 or TRBV12-4 with TRBJ2-7; 14 bases align to TRBD2. Sample: blood. CDR3 nucleotide sequence: TGTGCCAGCAGTCGAGGGACTAGCGGGGGCCTCGCCGAGCAGTACTTC. Protein product: CASSRGTSGGLAEQYF.